This T cell receptor (beta chain) was recovered during a study of cytomegalovirus exposure and HLA in healthy donors. Study at large: An analysis done earlier identified more than 100 million unique TCR beta sequences from 200 million or so T cells.

Comment on this clone: Its specificity is unknown.

With 60 Vbeta and 13 Jbeta primers, the PCR was carried out. TCRdb keeps only in-frame clones here, not all; method: immunoSEQ multiplex PCR. The sample has 100,000 to 150,000 clones; approximately 87% are singletons. The V end lost 7 bases, the J end lost 7 bases, and 19 bases lay between the germline ends. This CDR3 comprises 14 residues. Germline V gives CDR1 SEHNR, CDR2 FQNEAQ (reference sequence). Overall study findings and caveats: It was shown in a later analysis that HLA-associated TCR beta chains were more clonally expanded than other, equally common chains. Reports state that TCR beta sequences accurately predicted most subjects' HLA-A and HLA-B alleles.

The source is a man between 18 and 35 years old in good health and CMV-seropositive. J is TRBJ1-2 and V is TRBV7-9; tentatively, D is TRBD1 (5 bases). Source material: PBMCs. The CDR3 is CASTRGGLTAGYTF. The CDR3 coding sequence is TGTGCCAGCACTAGGGGTGGGCTCACGGCTGGCTACACCTTC.